These 32 T cell receptor beta chains were all obtained from the same sample, sequenced in a study of cytomegalovirus exposure and HLA in healthy donors. In the PCR, 60 Vbeta and 13 Jbeta primers were used. Only in-frame clones appear in the TCRdb table, and some are missing; sequencing was by immunoSEQ multiplex PCR. The data hold roughly 100,000 clones, with 65% to 75% observed a single time. Material: PBMCs. The receptors derive from a man aged 35-49 years in good health and CMV-seropositive.

Only one count was recorded for this clone. V usage is TRBV28 and J usage is TRBJ1-2; 7 nucleotides align to TRBD1. The CDR3 is 15 residues long. J lost 5 bases, V lost 4 bases, and 10 bases had no gene match. Germline V gives CDR1 MDHEN, CDR2 SYDVKM. The CDR3 DNA is TGTGCCAGCAGTTCCCCCGGACAGGAAAGATATGGCTACACCTTC. It yields the protein CASSSPGQERYGYTF.

The table lists this clone with a few counts. The chain employs TRBV15 and TRBJ2-3, with D possibly matching TRBD2 (6 bases). V gave up 3 bases and J gave up 3 bases, with 16 bases separating them. This CDR3 region has 16 residues. CDR1 and CDR2 (germline): LNHNV, YYDKDF (reference sequence). CDR3 residues: CATSSSLAGRTDTQYF. CDR3 nucleotides: TGTGCCACCAGCAGTTCACTAGCTGGGAGGACAGATACGCAGTATTTT.

This clone appeared once. This chain links TRBV23-1 with TRBJ1-1; possible D gene TRBD1, 6 bases. TRBV23-1 is annotated as an ORF whose role is uncertain. The CDR3 totals 17 residues. Trimming stripped 0 bases from V and 4 bases from J, with 18 bases between. The CDR3 coding sequence is TGCGCCAGCAGTCAATCCTCTAGGGGGGGAGGCAGCACTGAAGCTTTCTTT. It encodes CASSQSSRGGGSTEAFF.

In DNA form, the CDR3 reads TGTGCCAGCAGTTTCCGACTAGCCTACAATGAGCAGTTCTTC. Translating gives CASSFRLAYNEQFF. V is TRBV6-5 and J is TRBJ2-1, with a weak D call TRBD2 (6 bases). CDR3 length: 14 amino acids. Trimming stripped 4 bases from V and 2 bases from J, with 9 bases between. CDR1 MNHEY and CDR2 SVGAGI come from the germline V gene.

The chain uses TRBV7-8 and TRBJ1-1; perhaps TRBD1 as D (6 bases). V lost 5 bases and J 8 bases, leaving 12 bases between the germline ends. Germline-derived CDR1 and CDR2 are SGHVS and FQNEAQ. This CDR3 has 12 residues. This CDR3 reads CASSRLQGEAFF. The DNA for the CDR3 is TGTGCCAGCAGCCGGTTACAGGGAGAAGCTTTCTTT.

This clone has only a few counts. The chain uses TRBV7-6 and TRBJ1-1; D perhaps matches TRBD1 (6 bases). V was trimmed by 5 bases and J by 1 base, leaving 8 bases between them. The CDR3 loop spans 13 amino acids. Germline assignment: CDR1 SGHVS and CDR2 FNYEAQ. CDR3 sequence (DNA): TGTGCCAGCAGCCGGACAGAGAACACTGAAGCTTTCTTT. This encodes CASSRTENTEAFF.

This clone showed up just a few times. The same CDR3 can be traced to other DNA sequences in this sample. V usage is TRBV7-2 and J usage is TRBJ2-2; D is unclear. Between the trimmed V and J ends, which lost 1 base and 2 bases, there was a span of 5 bases. This CDR3 comprises 14 residues. Germline CDR1 is SGHTA and CDR2 is FQGNSA. This CDR3 is CASSLGLNTGELFF. CDR3 coding DNA: TGTGCCAGCAGCTTAGGACTTAACACCGGGGAGCTGTTTTTT. The complete variable domain, with remaining parts taken from reference TRBV7-2 and TRBJ2-2, reads GAGVSQSPSNKVTEKGKDVELRCDPISGHTALYWYRQSLGQGLEFLIYFQGNSAPDKSGLPSDRFSAERTGGSVSTLTIQRTQQEDSAVYLCASSLGLNTGELFFGEGSRLTVL.

As DNA, the CDR3 is TGCGCCAGCAGCCAAGATTTGGGTAGCGGGAGGAGGGGCTCCGGGGAGCTGTTTTTT. This encodes CASSQDLGSGRRGSGELFF. This sequence joins TRBV4-1 and TRBJ2-2; 10 bases agree with TRBD2. From germline, CDR1 is MGHRA and CDR2 YSYEKL. The J segment lost 6 bases and the V segment lost 0 bases, leaving 13 bases of the junction unmatched. The CDR3 spans 19 residues.

This chain connects TRBV6-5 to TRBJ2-5; D is possibly TRBD1 (6 bases). Per germline, CDR1 MNHEY and CDR2 SVGAGI. The CDR3 is 13 amino acids. V was cut by 5 bases and J by 2 bases, with 9 bases left in between. The CDR3 spells CASSRTVQETQYF. The CDR3 nucleotides are TGTGCCAGCAGTCGGACAGTTCAAGAGACCCAGTACTTC.

The rearrangement links TRBV10-3 to TRBJ2-7, with D perhaps TRBD1 (6 bases). The germline V and J ends were trimmed by 3 bases and 3 bases, with 12 bases remaining between them. The CDR3 totals 14 residues. Looked up from germline, CDR1 is ENHRY and CDR2 is SYGVKD. As DNA, the CDR3 is TGTGCCATCAGTGAAACAGGGCTCTTCTACGAGCAGTACGTC. Its protein product is CAISETGLFYEQYV.

This chain connects TRBV7-9 to TRBJ1-2; tentative D call: TRBD1 (6 bases). V was trimmed by 1 base and J by 2 bases, leaving 11 bases between them. This CDR3 contains 15 residues. The germline CDR1 and CDR2 sequences are SEHNR and FQNEAQ (reference sequence). The CDR3 spells CASSLGAGENYGYTF. The DNA for the CDR3 is TGTGCCAGCAGCTTAGGGGCAGGGGAAAACTATGGCTACACCTTC.

There are a few counts of this clone. The chain couples TRBV13 to TRBJ1-1, with D possibly TRBD1 on 5 matching bases. Germline-derived CDR1 and CDR2 are PRHDT and FYEKMQ (reference sequence). The CDR3 has 13 residues. Trimming stripped 8 bases from V and 7 bases from J, with 17 bases between. CDR3 sequence (DNA): TGTGCCAGCTCTACAGGAGGGCTCATTGAAGCTTTCTTT. Translation: CASSTGGLIEAFF.

This sequence joins TRBV18 and TRBJ2-7, with TRBD1 as a possible D gene (6 bases). The CDR3 consists of 13 residues. Per the germline V gene, CDR1 is KGHSH and CDR2 is LQKENI. V lost 4 bases and J lost 5, with 12 bases in between. The CDR3 spells CASSLDQGNEQYF. In DNA form, the CDR3 reads TGTGCCAGCTCACTAGACCAGGGGAACGAGCAGTACTTC.

This clone showed up just a few times. The chain employs TRBV4-1 and TRBJ2-1, with TRBD2 matching over 10 bases. CDR1 and CDR2 from the germline V gene are MGHRA and YSYEKL. This CDR3 has 18 residues. Unmatched junction bases numbered 13, after V lost 2 bases and J lost 6 bases. In DNA, the CDR3 is TGCGCCAGCAGCCAATTGGATATGGGGCTAGCGGGAGCCAATGAGCAGTTCTTC. Translated: CASSQLDMGLAGANEQFF.

This chain uses TRBV6-1 with TRBJ2-7, with 10 bases aligning to TRBD1. This CDR3 region has 14 residues. Germline loops: CDR1 MNHNS, CDR2 SASEGT. Trimming at V came to 7 bases and at J to 3 bases, leaving 6 bases not matched to a gene. The CDR3 is CASKTRTGGYEQYV. The CDR3 nucleotides read TGTGCCAGCAAAACCAGGACAGGGGGCTACGAGCAGTACGTC.

The chain recombines TRBV6-6 with TRBJ1-4; tentative D call: TRBD1 (6 bases). The germline CDR1 and CDR2 sequences are MNHNY and SVGAGI (reference sequence). The CDR3 runs to 15 residues. V dropped 6 bases and J dropped 5 bases, with 16 bases sitting between them. CDR3: CASSRRQALNEKLFF. The CDR3 nucleotides are TGTGCCAGCAGCCGCCGACAGGCCCTCAATGAAAAACTGTTTTTT.

The gene calls are TRBV7-9 and TRBJ2-7; 8 bases match TRBD1. V shed 5 bases, J shed 5 bases, and the junction held 8 bases outside the gene matches. The CDR3 runs to 14 residues. Germline CDR1 SEHNR, CDR2 FQNEAQ (reference sequence). Here the CDR3 DNA reads TGTGCCAGCAGCCCGCGGACAGGGTTACACGAGCAGTACGTC. As protein: CASSPRTGLHEQYV.

The V and J genes are TRBV9 and TRBJ2-1; 11 bases match TRBD2. V lost 1 base and J lost 5; bases outside the gene matches: 2. The CDR3 sequence is 15 residues long. The germline gives CDR1 SGDLS, CDR2 YYNGEE. The CDR3 is CASSVSGLADNEQFF. As DNA, the CDR3 is TGTGCCAGCAGCGTATCGGGACTAGCGGACAATGAGCAGTTCTTC.

This clone was detected only a few times. The J gene is TRBJ1-2, the V gene TRBV19; D not certain. The CDR3 length is 14 residues. The V end lost 5 bases, the J end lost 0 bases, and 10 bases lay between the germline ends. The V gene's germline CDR1 is LNHDA and CDR2 SQIVND (reference sequence). The CDR3 spells CASSYHRTNYGYTF. In DNA form, the CDR3 reads TGTGCCAGTAGTTACCACAGAACTAACTATGGCTACACCTTC. Drawing the rest from reference TRBV19 and TRBJ1-2, the complete variable domain is DGGITQSPKYLFRKEGQNVTLSCEQNLNHDAMYWYRQDPGQGLRLIYYSQIVNDFQKGDIAEGYSVSREKKESFPLTVTSAQKNPTAFYLCASSYHRTNYGYTFGSGTRLTVV.

The chain carries TRBV6-5 and TRBJ2-5; D unresolved. Trimming removed 8 bases from V and 4 bases from J, with 11 bases in between. Germline V gives CDR1 MNHEY, CDR2 SVGAGI. The CDR3 totals 12 residues. The CDR3 loop is CASCPNRETQYF. CDR3 bases: TGTGCCAGCTGCCCCAATAGAGAGACCCAGTACTTC.

The J gene is TRBJ1-2, the V gene TRBV5-1, with 10 bases fitting TRBD1. This CDR3 spans 14 amino acids. The ends lost 2 bases at V and 8 bases at J; junction bases unmatched: 6. Per the germline V gene, CDR1 is SGHRS and CDR2 is YFSETQ. CDR3 region: CASSFETGGNGYTF. CDR3 nucleotides: TGCGCCAGCAGCTTTGAGACAGGGGGCAACGGCTACACCTTC. The whole variable domain, filled in from reference TRBV5-1 and TRBJ1-2, reads KAGVTQTPRYLIKTRGQQVTLSCSPISGHRSVSWYQQTPGQGLQFLFEYFSETQRNKGNFPGRFSGRQFSNSRSEMNVSTLELGDSALYLCASSFETGGNGYTFGSGTRLTVV.

J is TRBJ1-2 and V is TRBV19; TRBD1 matches 7 bases. Germline V lookup: CDR1 LNHDA, CDR2 SQIVND (reference sequence). This CDR3 comprises 13 residues. The V gene end was trimmed by 6 bases and the J gene end by 4 bases; junction bases not matched to a gene: 5. The CDR3 DNA reads TGTGCCAGTAGCCGGGACAGCTTCTATGGCTACACCTTC. It specifies CASSRDSFYGYTF.

The chain joins TRBV4-3 to TRBJ2-1; the match to TRBD1 covers 11 bases. The germline gives CDR1 LGHNA, CDR2 YSLEER. J was trimmed by 4 bases and V by 2 bases; bases with no gene match: 10. This CDR3 has 18 amino acids. CDR3 nucleotides: TGCGCCAGCAGCCAACACCTCCAGGGGACAGGGGGGTACAATGAGCAGTTCTTC. It encodes CASSQHLQGTGGYNEQFF.

The rearrangement joins TRBV2 to TRBJ2-2; 7 nucleotides agree with TRBD2. Germline V gene data show CDR1 as SNHLY and CDR2 as FYNNEI. This CDR3 contains 16 residues. J lost 4 bases, V lost 6 bases, and 11 bases had no gene match. This CDR3 is CASRARGTIITGELFF. The CDR3 nucleotides are TGTGCCAGCAGGGCGAGAGGGACTATCATCACCGGGGAGCTGTTTTTT.

The rearrangement uses TRBV6-5 and TRBJ1-4; D remains unclear. This CDR3 spans 16 amino acids. V was pared by 3 bases and J by 4 bases, with 15 bases between. CDR1 and CDR2 from the germline V gene are MNHEY and SVGAGI. The CDR3 DNA is TGTGCCAGCAGTTATCCCGTCGAACTGATTAATGAAAAACTGTTTTTT. Protein: CASSYPVELINEKLFF.

The rearrangement joins TRBV10-1 to TRBJ2-2; 10 positions match TRBD2. Germline CDR1 WNHNN, CDR2 SYGVQD (reference sequence). This CDR3 comprises 11 residues. CDR3 sequence: CVQREGGELFF. The CDR3 DNA sequence: TGCGTGCAGCGGGAGGGCGGGGAGCTGTTTTTT.

This chain's CDR3 is CASSIEPRTEAFF. CDR3 sequence (DNA): TGTGCCAGTAGTATAGAGCCGAGGACTGAAGCTTTCTTT. The genes are TRBV19 and TRBJ1-1; D is unclear. Germline V gene data show CDR1 as LNHDA and CDR2 as SQIVND (reference sequence). The ends were cut back, 0 bases at V and 5 bases at J, with 7 bases in the middle. This CDR3 contains 13 residues.

The rearrangement uses TRBV7-6 and TRBJ2-2; 11 bases fit TRBD2. Trimming took 5 bases from V and 1 from J; bases not matched to a gene: 3. This CDR3 contains 16 residues. Germline V gives CDR1 SGHVS, CDR2 FNYEAQ. The CDR3 sequence: CASSNGLAGNTGELFF. As DNA, the CDR3 is TGTGCCAGCAGCAACGGACTAGCGGGGAACACCGGGGAGCTGTTTTTT. Complete variable domain (other parts from reference TRBV7-6 and TRBJ2-2): GAGVSQSPRYKVTKRGQDVALRCDPISGHVSLYWYRQALGQGPEFLTYFNYEAQQDKSGLPNDRFSAERPEGSISTLTIQRTEQRDSAMYRCASSNGLAGNTGELFFGEGSRLTVL.

The chain uses TRBV6-5 and TRBJ1-1; 7 bases are shared with TRBD1. The CDR3 contains 12 residues. Trimming took 8 bases from V and 4 from J; bases not matched to a gene: 4. CDR1 and CDR2 from the germline V gene are MNHEY and SVGAGI. CDR3 sequence: CASSTGVTEAFF. The DNA of the CDR3 is TGTGCCAGCTCCACAGGGGTCACTGAAGCTTTCTTT.

This sequence joins TRBV5-1 and TRBJ1-4; 7 nucleotides line up with TRBD1. Germline V lookup: CDR1 SGHRS, CDR2 YFSETQ. The CDR3 spans 15 residues. Germline trimming cut 2 bases from V and 4 bases from J; bases unmatched to any gene: 5. The CDR3 here is CASSLGQDFNEKLFF. CDR3 DNA sequence: TGCGCCAGCAGCTTAGGACAGGATTTTAATGAAAAACTGTTTTTT.

V and J are TRBV11-2 and TRBJ1-1; tentatively, D is TRBD1 (6 bases). Between the trimmed V and J ends, which lost 3 bases and 8 bases, there was a span of 10 bases. CDR1 is SGHAT, CDR2 FQNNGV, per germline. CDR3 length equals 12 residues. As DNA, the CDR3 is TGTGCCAGCAGCTTCCCAGGGGTCGAAGCTTTCTTT. Its translation: CASSFPGVEAFF.

This chain uses TRBV4-2 with TRBJ2-7; 10 bases align to TRBD1. V trimming: 3 bases; J trimming: 4 bases; junction bases outside the gene matches: 6. The germline CDR1 and CDR2 sequences are LGHNA and YNFKEQ. The CDR3 sequence is 15 residues long. The CDR3 protein is CASSQRTGGVYEQYF. Here the CDR3 DNA reads TGTGCCAGCAGCCAGCGGACAGGGGGAGTGTACGAGCAGTACTTC.